Listed below are T cell receptor beta chains from one sample, sequenced in a study of T-cell reconstitution after alpha-beta-depleted transplantation in children. TCRdb reprocessed the PCR reads via MiXCR and lists one record per CDR3 protein. The repertoire has approximately 640,000 distinct CDR3 sequences, roughly 17% of them found once; the top ten carry 1.1%. The specimen was PBMCs from the stem cell graft donor, collected from the stem cell graft. The receptors here all came from a human donor who donated a stem cell graft to a child with acute myeloid leukemia. Both conserved end residues are part of each CDR3.

>TRBJ1-1|TRBV24-1
CATRSNTEAFF
>TRBJ2-2|TRBV6-2/TRBV6-3
CASRETSGTGELFF
>TRBJ1-1|TRBV7-9
CASSRQELNTEAFF
>TRBJ2-1|TRBV30
CAVSWSSYNEQFF
>TRBJ2-7|TRBV24-1
CATSDRGHHKQYF
>TRBJ2-3|TRBV12-3/TRBV12-4
CASATTGTGTSTDTQYF
>TRBJ1-1|TRBV5-1
CASSHGGEAFF
>TRBJ2-2|TRBV15
CATNPRKSDTGELFF
>TRBJ2-3|TRBV5-1
CASSPTLAGGVNTQYF
>TRBJ1-2|TRBV4-2
CASSQDLGGGGYGYTF
>TRBJ2-7|TRBV7-2
CASSSGHPRTYEQYF
>TRBJ2-3|TRBV7-6
CASSSPGTSGIIGGTDTQYF
>TRBJ1-1|TRBV20-1
CSARDSQLGMNTEAFF
>TRBJ2-7|TRBV6-2/TRBV6-3
CASSYFTNRGTHEQYF
>TRBJ2-7|TRBV4-3
CASSQAAGSYEQYF
>TRBJ2-7|TRBV12-3/TRBV12-4
CASSYQPYEQYF